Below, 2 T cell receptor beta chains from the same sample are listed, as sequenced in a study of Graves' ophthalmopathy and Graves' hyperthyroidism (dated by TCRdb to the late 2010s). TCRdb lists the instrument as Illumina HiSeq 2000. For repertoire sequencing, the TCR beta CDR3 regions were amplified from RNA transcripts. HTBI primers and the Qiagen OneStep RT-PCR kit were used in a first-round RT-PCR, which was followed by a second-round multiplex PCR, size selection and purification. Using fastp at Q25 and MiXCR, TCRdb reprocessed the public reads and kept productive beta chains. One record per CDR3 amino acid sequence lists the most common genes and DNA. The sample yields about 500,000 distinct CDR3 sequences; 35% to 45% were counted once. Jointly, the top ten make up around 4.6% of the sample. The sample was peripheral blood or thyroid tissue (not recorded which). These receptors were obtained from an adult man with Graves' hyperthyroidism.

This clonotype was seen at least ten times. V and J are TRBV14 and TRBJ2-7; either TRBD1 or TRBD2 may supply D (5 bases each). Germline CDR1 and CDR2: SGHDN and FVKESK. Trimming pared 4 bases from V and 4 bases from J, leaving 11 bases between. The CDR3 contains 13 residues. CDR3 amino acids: CASSPGPDYEQYF. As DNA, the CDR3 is TGTGCCAGCAGCCCGGGACCAGATTACGAGCAGTACTTC.

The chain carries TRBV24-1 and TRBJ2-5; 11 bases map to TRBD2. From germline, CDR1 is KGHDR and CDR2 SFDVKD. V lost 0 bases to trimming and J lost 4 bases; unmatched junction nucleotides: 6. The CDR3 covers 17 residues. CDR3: CATSDLTSGSGGETQYF. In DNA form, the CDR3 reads TGTGCCACCAGTGATTTGACTAGCGGGAGCGGAGGAGAGACCCAGTACTTC.